The TCR beta chain described here comes from a study of cytomegalovirus exposure and HLA in healthy donors. General study findings and limits: V- and J-gene trimming in TCR beta was tied to a missense DCLRE1C variant by an analysis performed later.

With regard to this clone: Its antigen is still unknown.

The PCR had 60 Vbeta and 13 Jbeta primers. TCRdb keeps only in-frame clones here, not all; method: immunoSEQ multiplex PCR. The sample includes about 180,000 clones, 70% to 85% of them seen just once. Per germline, CDR1 SGHTA and CDR2 FQGNSA. Trimming cost V 1 base and J 4 bases, with 10 bases left between them. CDR3 length: 14 residues. This clonotype originated in a woman aged 55-70 years in good health and CMV-seropositive. Sequences were obtained from PBMCs. The chain employs TRBV7-2 and TRBJ2-5; unclear D gene. The CDR3 protein is CASSLEVRGETQYF. The DNA for the CDR3 is TGTGCCAGCAGCTTAGAGGTCAGAGGAGAGACCCAGTACTTC.